The subject of this entry is one T cell receptor beta chain. V was clipped by 2 bases and J by 2 bases; unmatched bases: 2. Germline V lookup: CDR1 SGHAT, CDR2 FQDESV (reference sequence). The CDR3 consists of 15 residues. The source of the sample is a study of shared clonotypes between healthy human individuals. Some clones are missing from TCRdb's copy, which holds only in-frame ones; the method was immunoSEQ multiplex PCR. The data show about 1.5 million clones, with 98% seen just once and roughly 0.45% held by the top ten. The material sequenced was naive CD4+ T cells sorted from blood. Specified subset: CD45RA+ positively selected. The rearrangement uses TRBV11-1 and TRBJ2-7, with 11 bases identical to TRBD2. This TCR came from a man aged 25-40 years in good health. CDR3 residues: CASSLRLAGPYEQYF. The CDR3 coding sequence is TGTGCCAGCAGCTTAAGACTAGCGGGACCCTACGAGCAGTACTTC.